The 10 T cell receptor beta chains given below trace back to one sample, sequenced in a study of OX40 agonist ivuxolimab in advanced cancers. Libraries were prepared by immunoSEQ multiplex PCR; TCRdb keeps only in-frame clonotypes and omits some of them. The sample has about 58,000 clones; approximately 88% are singletons. The specimen comprised CD4+ or CD8+ T cells sorted from blood, sampled in a trial of the OX40 agonist ivuxolimab. The receptor set was obtained from an adult with an advanced solid tumor such as melanoma, head and neck, liver or kidney cancer.

This clone was seen once. The V gene is TRBV25-1, the J gene TRBJ2-1, with 13 bases aligning to TRBD2. The CDR3 is 13 amino acids. The ends lost 6 bases at V and 7 bases at J; junction bases unmatched: 0. The germline V gene encodes CDR1 MGHDK and CDR2 SYGVNS. CDR3 DNA sequence: TGTGCCAGCAGGACTAGCGGGAGGAATGAGCAGTTCTTC. Translated: CASRTSGRNEQFF. Looking up the rest from reference TRBV25-1 and TRBJ2-1 gives the full variable domain: EADIYQTPRYLVIGTGKKITLECSQTMGHDKMYWYQQDPGMELHLIHYSYGVNSTEKGDLSSESTVSRIRTEHFPLTLESARPSHTSQYLCASRTSGRNEQFFGPGTRLTVL.

The rearrangement links TRBV19 to TRBJ2-7; 10 nucleotides align to TRBD1. With 5 bases clipped from V and 2 bases from J, the junction kept 9 bases outside the gene matches. This CDR3 contains 16 residues. Germline-derived CDR1 and CDR2 are LNHDA and SQIVND (reference sequence). CDR3 residues: CASSSPRDRGTYEQYF. CDR3 in DNA: TGTGCCAGTAGTTCCCCGAGGGACAGGGGCACCTACGAGCAGTACTTC.

This chain uses TRBV5-1 with TRBJ2-3; D possibly corresponds to TRBD2 (5 bases). The germline V and J ends were trimmed by 5 bases and 4 bases, with 17 bases remaining between them. This CDR3 has 15 amino acids. The germline CDR1 and CDR2 sequences are SGHRS and YFSETQ. The CDR3 is CASRAGPSTSDTQYF. CDR3 coding DNA: TGCGCCAGCAGGGCGGGTCCTAGTACTTCAGATACGCAGTATTTT.

This clone was seen more than once but under ten times. The chain employs TRBV10-3 and TRBJ2-1, with a tentative D call TRBD2 (5 bases). Trimming took off 10 bases at V and 2 bases at J, with 15 bases between the two ends. CDR3 size: 14 residues. The germline CDR1 and CDR2 sequences are ENHRY and SYGVKD. The CDR3 protein is CATKASGPYNEQFF. The CDR3 DNA reads TGTGCCACAAAGGCCAGCGGACCCTACAATGAGCAGTTCTTC.

The V call is TRBV30, the J call TRBJ1-5; TRBD1 matches 8 bases. V shed 1 base, J shed 6 bases, and the junction held 5 bases outside the gene matches. The CDR3 sequence is 14 residues long. Germline V gives CDR1 GTSNPN, CDR2 SVGIG (reference sequence). The CDR3 here is CAWSGQGTFQPQHF. The CDR3 nucleotides are TGTGCCTGGAGTGGACAGGGGACCTTTCAGCCCCAGCATTTT. The full variable domain, its missing parts supplied by reference TRBV30 and TRBJ1-5, is SQTIHQWPATLVQPVGSPLSLECTVEGTSNPNLYWYRQAAGRGLQLLFYSVGIGQISSEVPQNLSASRPQDRQFILSSKKLLLSDSGFYLCAWSGQGTFQPQHFGDGTRLSIL.

The V and J genes are TRBV19 and TRBJ1-1; TRBD1 might be the D (6 bases). V lost 6 bases, J lost 0 bases, and 8 bases lay in between. The germline gives CDR1 LNHDA, CDR2 SQIVND (reference sequence). The CDR3 length is 13 residues. The CDR3 spells CASRTGLNTEAFF. The CDR3 coding sequence is TGTGCCAGTAGGACAGGCTTGAACACTGAAGCTTTCTTT.

The CDR3 loop reads CASSNLARGYTDTQYF. DNA for the CDR3: TGTGCCAGCAGCAATCTTGCGAGGGGGTACACAGATACGCAGTATTTT. This chain connects TRBV21-1 to TRBJ2-3; TRBD1, the D gene given by the table, was not confirmed from the DNA. TRBV21-1 is termed a pseudogene. This CDR3 has 16 amino acids.

This rearrangement joins TRBV19 to TRBJ2-7; D is uncertain. CDR3 length: 11 residues. Between the trimmed V and J ends, which lost 8 bases and 6 bases, there was a span of 11 bases. From germline, CDR1 is LNHDA and CDR2 SQIVND (reference sequence). The CDR3 DNA reads as TGTGCCAGTGGAAAGGGAAGCGAGCAGTACTTC. Translation gives CASGKGSEQYF.

V gene TRBV13 combines with J gene TRBJ1-2, with TRBD1 identical over 7 bases. The J segment lost 7 bases and the V segment lost 5 bases, leaving 7 bases of the junction unmatched. Per the germline V gene, CDR1 is PRHDT and CDR2 is FYEKMQ (reference sequence). There are 13 residues in the CDR3. The CDR3 nucleotides are TGTGCCAGCAGCCGTGACAGGGCACCTGGCTACACCTTC. It yields the protein CASSRDRAPGYTF.

The chain employs TRBV10-3 and TRBJ2-7; D tentatively reads TRBD1 or TRBD2 (7 bases each). The germline V and J ends were trimmed by 4 bases and 3 bases, with 13 bases remaining between them. Per germline, CDR1 ENHRY and CDR2 SYGVKD. CDR3 length equals 14 residues. This CDR3 is CAISAQGGYYEQYF. The CDR3 DNA reads as TGTGCCATCAGTGCGCAGGGGGGGTACTACGAGCAGTACTTC.